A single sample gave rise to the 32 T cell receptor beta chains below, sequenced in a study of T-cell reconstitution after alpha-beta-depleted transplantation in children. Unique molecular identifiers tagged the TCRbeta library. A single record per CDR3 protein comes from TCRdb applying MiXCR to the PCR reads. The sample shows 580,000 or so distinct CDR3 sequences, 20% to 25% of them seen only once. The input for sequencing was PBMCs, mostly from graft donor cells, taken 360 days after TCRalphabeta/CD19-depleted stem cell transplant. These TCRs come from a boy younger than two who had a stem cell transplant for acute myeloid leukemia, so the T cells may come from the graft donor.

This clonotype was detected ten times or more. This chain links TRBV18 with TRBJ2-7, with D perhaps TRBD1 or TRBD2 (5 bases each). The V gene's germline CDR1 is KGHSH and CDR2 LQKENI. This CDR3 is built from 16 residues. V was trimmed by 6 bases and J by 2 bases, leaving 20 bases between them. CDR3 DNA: TGTGCCAGCTCCCTAAATCGAGGGGTTAGGCCCTACGAGCAGTACTTC. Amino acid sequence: CASSLNRGVRPYEQYF.

The CDR3 sequence is CASSYKRGKGSYNEQFF. The CDR3, as DNA: TGCGCCAGCAGTTACAAGCGGGGGAAGGGCTCCTACAATGAGCAGTTCTTC. The chain joins TRBV10-2 to TRBJ2-1; 8 bases agree with TRBD2. V lost 5 bases to trimming and J lost 0 bases; unmatched junction nucleotides: 9. CDR1 and CDR2 (germline): WSHSY, SAAADI. The CDR3 spans 17 residues.

The CDR3 region is CASSPGTSLFNSGANVLTF. The DNA of the CDR3 is TGTGCCAGCTCACCGGGGACTAGCCTTTTCAACTCTGGGGCCAACGTCCTGACTTTC. V and J are TRBV18 and TRBJ2-6; 9 bases align to TRBD2. CDR3 length equals 19 residues. The J segment lost 0 bases and the V segment lost 3 bases, leaving 9 bases of the junction unmatched. Germline CDR1 KGHSH, CDR2 LQKENI.

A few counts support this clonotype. CDR3 DNA: TGCAGTGCGGCATCGCACACCGCCGGGGGTGCTTCAGGGGCAGATACGCAGTATTTT. Its translation: CSAASHTAGGASGADTQYF. J is TRBJ2-3 and V is TRBV20-1; D is tentatively TRBD1 or TRBD2 (6 bases each). Trimming stripped 6 bases from V and 4 bases from J, with 32 bases between. The germline V gene has CDR1 DFQATT and CDR2 SNEGSKA (reference sequence). The CDR3 has 19 residues.

In nucleotides, the CDR3 is TGTGCCAGCTCACCTACAGGGAATCGCAATCAGCCCCAGCATTTT. Its translation is CASSPTGNRNQPQHF. V gene TRBV18 combines with J gene TRBJ1-5, with D perhaps TRBD1 (6 bases). The germline V gene has CDR1 KGHSH and CDR2 LQKENI. CDR3 length equals 15 residues. The germline V and J ends were trimmed by 3 bases and 2 bases, with 11 bases remaining between them. The full variable domain, rest sourced from reference TRBV18 and TRBJ1-5, is NAGVMQNPRHLVRRRGQEARLRCSPMKGHSHVYWYRQLPEEGLKFMVYLQKENIIDESGMPKERFSAEFPKEGPSILRIQQVVRGDSAAYFCASSPTGNRNQPQHFGDGTRLSIL.

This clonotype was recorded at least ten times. The CDR3 sequence: CASSEIKEFEDTQYF. The CDR3 nucleotides read TGTGCCAGCAGTGAAATTAAGGAGTTTGAGGATACGCAGTATTTT. The V and J genes are TRBV2 and TRBJ2-3; D unresolved. From germline, CDR1 is SNHLY and CDR2 FYNNEI. This CDR3 is 15 amino acids long. Trimming pared 2 bases from V and 6 bases from J, leaving 15 bases between.

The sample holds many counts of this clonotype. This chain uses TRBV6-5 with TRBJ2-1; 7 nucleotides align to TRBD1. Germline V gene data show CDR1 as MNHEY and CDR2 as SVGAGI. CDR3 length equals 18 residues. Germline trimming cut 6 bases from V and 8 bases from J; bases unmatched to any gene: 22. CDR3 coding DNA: TGTGCCAGCAGCACGGGCTACACCGGGACAGAGTTTTCGGATGAGCAGTTCTTC. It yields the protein CASSTGYTGTEFSDEQFF.

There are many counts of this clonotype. CDR3 in amino acids: CASSQERRRGSRETQYF. The CDR3 DNA reads TGCGCCAGCAGCCAAGAACGGCGTAGGGGCAGTAGGGAGACCCAGTACTTC. The gene calls are TRBV4-3 and TRBJ2-5; tentatively, D is TRBD1 (5 bases). There are 17 residues in the CDR3. The V and J ends lost 0 bases and 5 bases respectively, with 19 bases between them. From germline, CDR1 is LGHNA and CDR2 YSLEER.

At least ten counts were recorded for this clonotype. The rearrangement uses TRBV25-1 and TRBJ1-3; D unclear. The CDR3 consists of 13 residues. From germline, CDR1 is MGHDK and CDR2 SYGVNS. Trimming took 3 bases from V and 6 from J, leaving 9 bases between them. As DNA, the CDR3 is TGTGCCAGCAGTGAGGCAATGGAAAACACCATATATTTT. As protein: CASSEAMENTIYF.

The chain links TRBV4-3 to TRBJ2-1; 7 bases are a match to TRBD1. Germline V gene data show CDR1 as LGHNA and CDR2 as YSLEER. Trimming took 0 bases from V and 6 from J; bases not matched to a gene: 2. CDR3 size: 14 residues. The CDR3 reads CASSQDPGGNEQFF. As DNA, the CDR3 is TGCGCCAGCAGCCAAGACCCAGGGGGCAATGAGCAGTTCTTC.

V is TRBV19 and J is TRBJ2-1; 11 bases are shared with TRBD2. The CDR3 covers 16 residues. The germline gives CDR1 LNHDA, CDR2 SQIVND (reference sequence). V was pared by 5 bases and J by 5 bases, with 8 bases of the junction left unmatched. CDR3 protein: CASSSPGLADDNEQFF. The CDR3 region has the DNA TGTGCCAGTAGTTCACCGGGACTAGCGGATGACAATGAGCAGTTCTTC. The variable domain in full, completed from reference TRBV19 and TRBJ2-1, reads DGGITQSPKYLFRKEGQNVTLSCEQNLNHDAMYWYRQDPGQGLRLIYYSQIVNDFQKGDIAEGYSVSREKKESFPLTVTSAQKNPTAFYLCASSSPGLADDNEQFFGPGTRLTVL.

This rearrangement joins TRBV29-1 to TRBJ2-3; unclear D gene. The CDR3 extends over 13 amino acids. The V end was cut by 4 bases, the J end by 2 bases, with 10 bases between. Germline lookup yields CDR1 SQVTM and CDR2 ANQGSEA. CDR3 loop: CSVAMEFTDTQYF. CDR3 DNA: TGCAGCGTTGCTATGGAATTCACAGATACGCAGTATTTT.

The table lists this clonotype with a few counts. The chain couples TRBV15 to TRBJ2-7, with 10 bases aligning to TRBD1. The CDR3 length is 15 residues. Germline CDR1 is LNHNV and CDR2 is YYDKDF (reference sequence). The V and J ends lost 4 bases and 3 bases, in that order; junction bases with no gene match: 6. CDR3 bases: TGTGCCACCAGCACCGGGGACAGGGGCAACTACGAGCAGTACTTC. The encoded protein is CATSTGDRGNYEQYF.

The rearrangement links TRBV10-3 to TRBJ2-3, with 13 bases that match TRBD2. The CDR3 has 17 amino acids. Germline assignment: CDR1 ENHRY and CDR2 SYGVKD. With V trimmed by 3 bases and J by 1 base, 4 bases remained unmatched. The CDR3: CAISEFGTSGGTDTQYF. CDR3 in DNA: TGTGCCATCAGTGAATTCGGGACTAGCGGGGGCACAGATACGCAGTATTTT.

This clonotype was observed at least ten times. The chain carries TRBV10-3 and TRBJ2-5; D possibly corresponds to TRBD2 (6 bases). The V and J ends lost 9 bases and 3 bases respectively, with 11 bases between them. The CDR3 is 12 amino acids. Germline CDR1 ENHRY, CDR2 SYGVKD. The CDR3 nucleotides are TGTGCCATAGGGAGACTAGAAGAGACCCAGTACTTC. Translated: CAIGRLEETQYF.

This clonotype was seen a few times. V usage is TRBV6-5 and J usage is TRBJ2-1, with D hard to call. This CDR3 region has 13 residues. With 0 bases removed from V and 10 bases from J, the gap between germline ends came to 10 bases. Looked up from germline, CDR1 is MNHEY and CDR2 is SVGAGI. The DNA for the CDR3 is TGTGCCAGCAGTTACTCGGAGTCGGTGGAGCAGTTCTTC. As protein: CASSYSESVEQFF.

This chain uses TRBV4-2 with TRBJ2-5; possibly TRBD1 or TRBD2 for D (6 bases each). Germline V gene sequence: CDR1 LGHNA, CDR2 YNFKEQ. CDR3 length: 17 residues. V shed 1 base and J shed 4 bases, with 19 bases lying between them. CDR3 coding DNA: TGTGCCAGCAGCCAAGTCCCCATCTCCGGGGGCCGAGAGACCCAGTACTTC. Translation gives CASSQVPISGGRETQYF.

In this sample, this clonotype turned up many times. This CDR3 reads CASSLGQENEKLFF. The CDR3 DNA reads TGTGCCAGCAGCTTGGGACAGGAAAATGAAAAACTGTTTTTT. This chain links TRBV5-5 with TRBJ1-4, with D possibly matching TRBD1 (6 bases). CDR3 length: 14 amino acids. With 0 bases removed from V and 5 bases from J, the gap between germline ends came to 8 bases. CDR1 is SGHKS, CDR2 YYEKEE, per germline (reference sequence).

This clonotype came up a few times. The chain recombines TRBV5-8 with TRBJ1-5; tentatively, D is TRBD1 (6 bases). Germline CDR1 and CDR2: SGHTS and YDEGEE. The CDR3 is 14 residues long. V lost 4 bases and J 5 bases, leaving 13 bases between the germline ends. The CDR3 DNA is TGTGCCAGCAGCCAACGACAGGATTATCAGCCCCAGCATTTT. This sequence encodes CASSQRQDYQPQHF. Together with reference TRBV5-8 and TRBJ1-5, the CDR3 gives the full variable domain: EAGVTQSPTHLIKTRGQQATLRCSPISGHTSVYWYQQALGLGLQFLLWYDEGEERNRGNFPPRFSGRQFPNYSSELNVNALELEDSALYLCASSQRQDYQPQHFGDGTRLSIL.

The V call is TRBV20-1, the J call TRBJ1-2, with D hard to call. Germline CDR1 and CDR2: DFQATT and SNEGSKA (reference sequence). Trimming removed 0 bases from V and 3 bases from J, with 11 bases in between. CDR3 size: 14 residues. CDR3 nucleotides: TGCAGTGCTAGAGAGCCAGGCTTGGACTATGGCTACACCTTC. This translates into CSAREPGLDYGYTF.

The CDR3 nucleotides read TGTGCCAGCAGCGTAGGAGCGGGGGGGCCCTACAATGAGCAGTTCTTC. Its translation is CASSVGAGGPYNEQFF. The rearrangement joins TRBV9 to TRBJ2-1; TRBD2 agrees at 10 bases. J was trimmed by 2 bases and V by 0 bases; bases with no gene match: 2. CDR1 is SGDLS and CDR2 is YYNGEE in the germline V gene. The CDR3 is 16 amino acids.

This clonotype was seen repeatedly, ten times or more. DNA for the CDR3: TGCAGTGCTATGGAGACAGGGAGCTCACCCCTCCACTTT. Residues: CSAMETGSSPLHF. This rearrangement joins TRBV20-1 to TRBJ1-6; 7 nucleotides match TRBD1. With 4 bases clipped from V and 10 bases from J, the junction kept 7 bases outside the gene matches. The germline V gene encodes CDR1 DFQATT and CDR2 SNEGSKA (reference sequence). CDR3 length: 13 residues.

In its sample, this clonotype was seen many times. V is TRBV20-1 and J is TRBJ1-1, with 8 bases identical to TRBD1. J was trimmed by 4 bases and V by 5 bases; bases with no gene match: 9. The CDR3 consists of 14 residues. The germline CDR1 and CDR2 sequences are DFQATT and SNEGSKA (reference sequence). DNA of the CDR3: TGCAGTGCTCAGGAGGGACAGGATGTCACTGAAGCTTTCTTT. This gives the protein CSAQEGQDVTEAFF.

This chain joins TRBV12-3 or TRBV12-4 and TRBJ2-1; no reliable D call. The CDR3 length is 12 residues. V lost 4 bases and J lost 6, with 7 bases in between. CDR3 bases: TGTGCCAGCAGTTCTGTGGCCAATGAGCAGTTCTTC. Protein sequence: CASSSVANEQFF.

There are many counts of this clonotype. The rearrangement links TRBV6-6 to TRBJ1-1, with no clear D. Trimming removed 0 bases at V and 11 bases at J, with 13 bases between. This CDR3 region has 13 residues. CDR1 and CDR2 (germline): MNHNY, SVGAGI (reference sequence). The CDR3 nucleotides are TGTGCCAGCAGTTACTCGATGGGGTACCCGGCTTTCTTT. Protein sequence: CASSYSMGYPAFF.

This CDR3 is CASTPGPLSYNEQFF. The CDR3 DNA sequence: TGTGCCAGCACTCCCGGGCCCCTCTCCTACAATGAGCAGTTCTTC. The V and J genes are TRBV12-3 or TRBV12-4 and TRBJ2-1; the D is unclear. V lost 7 bases and J 0 bases, leaving 13 bases between the germline ends. The CDR3 has 15 residues.

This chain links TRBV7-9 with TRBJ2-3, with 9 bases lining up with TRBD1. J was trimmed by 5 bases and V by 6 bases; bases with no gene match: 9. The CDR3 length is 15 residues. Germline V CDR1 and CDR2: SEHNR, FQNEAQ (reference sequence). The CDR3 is CASRAQGARGDTQYF. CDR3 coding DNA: TGTGCCAGCAGGGCACAGGGGGCGCGAGGAGATACGCAGTATTTT.

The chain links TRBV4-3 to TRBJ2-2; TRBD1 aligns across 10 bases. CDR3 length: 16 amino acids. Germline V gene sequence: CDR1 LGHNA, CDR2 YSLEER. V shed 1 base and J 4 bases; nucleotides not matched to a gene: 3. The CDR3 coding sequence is TGCGCCAGCAGCCAAGGACAGGGGGCAAGCACCGGGGAGCTGTTTTTT. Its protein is CASSQGQGASTGELFF.

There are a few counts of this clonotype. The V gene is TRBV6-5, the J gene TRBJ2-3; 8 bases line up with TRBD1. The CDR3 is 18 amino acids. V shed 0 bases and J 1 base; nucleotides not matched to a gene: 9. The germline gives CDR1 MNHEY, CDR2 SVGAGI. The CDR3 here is CASSYSLTGGQGTDTQYF. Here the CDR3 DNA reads TGTGCCAGCAGTTACTCGTTAACAGGGGGACAGGGCACAGATACGCAGTATTTT.

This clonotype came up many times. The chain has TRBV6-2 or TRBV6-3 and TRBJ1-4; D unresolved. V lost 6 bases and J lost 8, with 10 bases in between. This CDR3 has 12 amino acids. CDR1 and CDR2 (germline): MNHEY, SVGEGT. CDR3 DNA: TGTGCCAGCAGCGCGTGGGTGGAAAAACTGTTTTTT. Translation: CASSAWVEKLFF.

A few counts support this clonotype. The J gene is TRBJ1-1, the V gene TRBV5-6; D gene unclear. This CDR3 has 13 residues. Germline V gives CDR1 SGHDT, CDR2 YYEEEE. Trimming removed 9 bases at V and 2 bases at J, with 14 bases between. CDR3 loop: CANDSQFNTEAFF. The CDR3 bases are TGTGCCAATGACTCACAATTTAACACTGAAGCTTTCTTT.

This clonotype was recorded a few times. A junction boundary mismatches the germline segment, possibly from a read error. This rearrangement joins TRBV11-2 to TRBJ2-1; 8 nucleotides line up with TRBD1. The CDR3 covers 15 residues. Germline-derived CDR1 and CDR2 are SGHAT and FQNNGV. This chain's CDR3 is CASSLEGQVYNEQFF. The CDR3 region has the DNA TGTGCCAGCAGCCTAGAGGGACAGGTGTACAATGAGCAGTTCTTC.